The present entry profiles one T cell receptor (beta chain) with its context. Its specificity is unknown. Sequenced by immunoSEQ multiplex PCR; TCRdb stores in-frame clones only, minus some. Counted here are 4,000 to 4,500 clones, approximately 97% occurring once; the ten biggest clones make up about 0.7%. This entry is derived from a study of naive CD8 T cells in extremely preterm neonates. Study-level information: Reported adult age range differs: roughly 24-55 years versus roughly 20-50 years. Study findings and constraints: Preterm CDR3s were shorter than older groups', with fewer N additions and less trimming. Preterm neonates had significantly lower iChao1 richness than other age groups.

Deletions cut 0 bases from V and 6 bases from J, with 11 bases between. The CDR3 sequence is 14 residues long. In germline, CDR1 is MGHRA, CDR2 YSYEKL. Sorting kept Annexin V-negative CD3+CD8+CD45RA+CCR7+ naive T cells. The chain recombines TRBV4-1 with TRBJ1-2; D is possibly TRBD1 (5 bases). Specimen: naive CD8+ T cells from blood. The origin of this receptor is a human donor in good health. The CDR3 DNA reads TGCGCCAGCAGCCAAGATTCGGGGGAGGATGGCTACACCTTC. It specifies CASSQDSGEDGYTF.